These 10 T cell receptor beta chains came from one sample sequenced in a study of tumor and adjacent non-tumor tissue in lung cancer. Three rounds of nested PCR, following a modified ARM-PCR protocol, produced the TCRbeta library. MiXCR was run by TCRdb on the multiplex PCR reads, yielding one entry per CDR3 protein. This sample yields approximately 62,000 distinct CDR3 sequences, of which more than 55% are seen a single time; under 35% belongs to the top ten. No cell sorting was done before RNA was extracted from the tissue. More than 3 cm separated this lung sample from the edge of the tumor. The sequenced material came from distant non-tumor lung tissue. The receptors here all came from a man between 65 and 85 years old with non-small cell lung cancer.

This clonotype was seen more than once but under ten times. At one boundary the junction diverges from the germline segment, which might be a read error. The genes are TRBV7-9 and TRBJ2-1, with a possible D match to TRBD1 (5 bases). The CDR3 covers 12 residues. The germline V gene encodes CDR1 SEHNR and CDR2 FQNEAQ (reference sequence). This CDR3 reads CVSSLEGVEQFF. CDR3 DNA: TGTGTCAGCAGCTTAGAAGGGGTTGAGCAGTTCTTC.

On this clonotype: A junction end diverges from the germline sequence, so it may reflect a read error. The chain has TRBV6-2 or TRBV6-3 and TRBJ2-3; 8 nucleotides match TRBD2. In germline, CDR1 is MNHEY, CDR2 SVGEGT. The CDR3 extends over 16 amino acids. The CDR3: CTSSNGAGGSTDTQYF. The CDR3, as DNA: TGTACCAGCAGTAATGGTGCGGGGGGAAGCACAGATACGCAGTATTTT.

Note on this clonotype: A read error is possible here, since a much larger clone lies one base away. The chain uses TRBV28 and TRBJ2-5, with D tentatively TRBD1 (8 bases). This CDR3 is 12 amino acids long. The V gene's germline CDR1 is MDHEN and CDR2 SYDVKM. The CDR3 region is CASRGQGGTQNF. CDR3 bases: TGTGCCAGCAGAGGACAGGGAGGGACCCAGAACTTC.

This chain uses TRBV10-3 with TRBJ1-2; 7 nucleotides align to TRBD1. CDR1 and CDR2 from the germline V gene are ENHRY and SYGVKD. This CDR3 spans 14 amino acids. J lost 6 bases, V lost 7 bases, and 11 bases had no gene match. CDR3 bases: TGTGCCATCACGGGGACAGACTGGGACGATGGCTACACCTTC. It codes for CAITGTDWDDGYTF.

The chain couples TRBV11-3 to TRBJ2-4; TRBD2 is a possible D gene (6 bases). The CDR3 has 16 residues. The ends were cut back, 7 bases at V and 1 base at J, with 17 bases in the middle. Germline CDR1 and CDR2: SGHNT and YENEEA. CDR3 coding DNA: TGTGCCAGCACCTCCAACAGCGGGTTCGCCAAAAACATTCAGTACTTC. It codes for CASTSNSGFAKNIQYF.

The chain has TRBV19 and TRBJ2-4, with 8 positions matching TRBD2. The CDR3 extends over 15 amino acids. V shed 5 bases and J 2 bases; nucleotides not matched to a gene: 5. Looked up from germline, CDR1 is LNHDA and CDR2 is SQIVND (reference sequence). The DNA for the CDR3 is TGTGCCAGTAGTCGGGGGGGCCGGACCAAAAACATTCAGTACTTC. Its translation is CASSRGGRTKNIQYF.

Regarding this clonotype: The junction and the germline gene differ at one end; a read error may be behind it. J is TRBJ2-2 and V is TRBV28, with TRBD2 as a possible D gene (5 bases). The CDR3 loop spans 15 amino acids. In germline, CDR1 is MDHEN, CDR2 SYDVKM. DNA for the CDR3: TGTGTCAGCAGTATCCCCGGGACGAACACCGGGGAGCTGTTTTTT. Its translation is CVSSIPGTNTGELFF.

In its sample, this clonotype was seen many times. The rearrangement joins TRBV6-2 or TRBV6-3 to TRBJ2-3; D gene unclear. Trimming took 5 bases from V and 0 from J, leaving 15 bases between them. The germline V gene encodes CDR1 MNHEY and CDR2 SVGEGT. The CDR3 extends over 16 amino acids. In DNA form, the CDR3 reads TGTGCCAGCAGTCCGCCACGGCGACGGAGCACAGATACGCAGTATTTT. Translated, it gives CASSPPRRRSTDTQYF.

In this sample, this clonotype turned up a few times. V gene TRBV5-1 combines with J gene TRBJ2-2; D is possibly TRBD2 (6 bases). Germline V gene data show CDR1 as SGHRS and CDR2 as YFSETQ. The CDR3 is 15 residues long. The V end lost 3 bases, the J end lost 2 bases, and 11 bases lay between the germline ends. DNA for the CDR3: TGCGCCAGCAGCTGGGGACTCCAAAACACCGGGGAGCTGTTTTTT. This gives the protein CASSWGLQNTGELFF.

Points on this clonotype: This may be a read error: a much more frequent sequence differs by one nucleotide. The genes are TRBV28 and TRBJ2-1; TRBD2 matches 13 bases. The CDR3 is 16 residues long. V shed 5 bases, J shed 7 bases, and the junction held 8 bases outside the gene matches. The V gene's germline CDR1 is MDHEN and CDR2 SYDVKM. The CDR3 DNA follows: TGTGCCAGCAGTCCAACCCTGACTAGCGGGGGGAATGAGCAGTTCTTC. This codes for CASSPTLTSGGNEQFF.